Presented here are 21 T cell receptor beta chains from one specimen sequenced in a study of Ad26.COV2.S vaccination and SARS-CoV-2 variants. Only in-frame clones appear in the TCRdb table, and some are missing; sequencing was by immunoSEQ multiplex PCR. The sample contains 350,000 to 450,000 clones, approximately 90% of which appear only once. The specimen comprised peripheral blood, sampled after recovery from COVID-19. These receptors all come from a human donor who had recovered from COVID-19.

The V gene is TRBV10-3, the J gene TRBJ2-3, with 12 bases that match TRBD1. The CDR3 is 15 amino acids. Germline CDR1 ENHRY, CDR2 SYGVKD. J lost 5 bases, V lost 7 bases, and 7 bases had no gene match. The CDR3 protein is CAIKGTGGAGDTQYF. Here the CDR3 DNA reads TGTGCCATCAAGGGGACAGGGGGCGCGGGAGATACGCAGTATTTT.

The CDR3 DNA reads TGTGCCAGCAGCTTGGATCCCTCCTACGAGCAGTACTTC. This sequence encodes CASSLDPSYEQYF. The rearrangement links TRBV7-9 to TRBJ2-7; D ambiguous. This CDR3 spans 13 amino acids. The germline gives CDR1 SEHNR, CDR2 FQNEAQ (reference sequence). Trimming took 3 bases from V and 0 from J, leaving 6 bases between them. The variable domain in full, completed from reference TRBV7-9 and TRBJ2-7, reads DTGVSQNPRHKITKRGQNVTFRCDPISEHNRLYWYRQTLGQGPEFLTYFQNEAQLEKSRLLSDRFSAERPKGSFSTLEIQRTEQGDSAMYLCASSLDPSYEQYFGPGTRLTVT.

V usage is TRBV9 and J usage is TRBJ1-6, with a possible D match to TRBD1 (6 bases). Germline values: CDR1 SGDLS, CDR2 YYNGEE. V lost 1 base and J 6 bases, leaving 11 bases between the germline ends. The CDR3 consists of 15 residues. The CDR3 here is CASSVSGTLNSPLHF. As DNA, the CDR3 is TGTGCCAGCAGCGTATCCGGGACACTTAATTCACCCCTCCACTTT.

The CDR3 sequence: CASSVGPGYGYTF. In nucleotides, the CDR3 is TGTGCCAGCAGTGTGGGGCCGGGCTATGGCTACACCTTC. The genes are TRBV5-6 and TRBJ1-2, with TRBD1 as a possible D gene (5 bases). The CDR3 runs 13 residues. The V gene lost 5 bases and the J gene lost 4 bases, with 12 bases spanning the gap. Germline V gene sequence: CDR1 SGHDT, CDR2 YYEEEE.

The chain has TRBV6-5 and TRBJ1-2; D might be TRBD1 (5 bases). This CDR3 region has 14 residues. Trimming took 4 bases from V and 6 from J, leaving 15 bases between them. CDR1 is MNHEY, CDR2 SVGAGI, per germline. The CDR3 region is CASSSGQAGHGYTF. Written as DNA, the CDR3 is TGTGCCAGCAGTTCGGGGCAGGCTGGGCATGGCTACACCTTC.

This chain uses TRBV11-3 with TRBJ2-7; no firm D call. The CDR3 totals 13 residues. CDR1 is SGHNT, CDR2 YENEEA, per germline. Trimming stripped 1 base from V and 3 bases from J, with 7 bases between. The CDR3 bases are TGTGCCAGCAGCTTAGCCCCGGACTACGAGCAGTACTTC. This codes for CASSLAPDYEQYF.

This clone has a handful of counts. The V and J genes are TRBV4-3 and TRBJ1-2, with no clear D. The CDR3 contains 14 residues. The germline V gene encodes CDR1 LGHNA and CDR2 YSLEER. V lost 5 bases, J lost 8 bases, and 18 bases lay in between. CDR3 in amino acids: CASSKDGTRWGYTF. The CDR3 nucleotides read TGCGCCAGCAGCAAGGACGGAACCCGGTGGGGCTACACCTTC.

CDR3 coding DNA: TGTGCCAGCAGTAGGGATACCCGAGGAAACACCATATATTTT. It yields the protein CASSRDTRGNTIYF. The genes are TRBV6-5 and TRBJ1-3, with D uncertain. Trimming removed 5 bases at V and 4 bases at J, with 12 bases between. The CDR3 sequence is 14 residues long. CDR1 MNHEY and CDR2 SVGAGI come from the germline V gene.

The chain uses TRBV6-5 and TRBJ2-7; the D gene could be TRBD1 or TRBD2 (5 bases each). Per the germline V gene, CDR1 is MNHEY and CDR2 is SVGAGI. V lost 4 bases, J lost 2 bases, and 15 bases lay in between. This CDR3 has 15 residues. CDR3 region: CASSWSGRGAYEQYF. The CDR3 DNA sequence: TGTGCCAGCAGTTGGTCGGGACGCGGAGCCTACGAGCAGTACTTC.

V gene TRBV10-1 combines with J gene TRBJ1-4; perhaps TRBD1 as D (5 bases). The CDR3 runs 19 residues. The germline V gene has CDR1 WNHNN and CDR2 SYGVQD (reference sequence). Trimming removed 0 bases at V and 2 bases at J, with 19 bases between. CDR3 in amino acids: CASSESHAGGIGTNEKLFF. In nucleotides, the CDR3 is TGCGCCAGCAGTGAGTCCCATGCCGGGGGGATTGGGACTAATGAAAAACTGTTTTTT.

This clone was recorded only once. The CDR3 DNA reads TGCGCCAGCAGTCCCCATACTGAAGCTTTCTTT. This translates into CASSPHTEAFF. The chain is built from TRBV23-1 and TRBJ1-1; no reliable D call. TRBV23-1 is reported as an ORF; its role is uncertain. The CDR3 loop spans 11 amino acids. Between the trimmed V and J ends, which lost 4 bases and 5 bases, there was a span of 5 bases.

The gene calls are TRBV15 and TRBJ2-7, with 11 bases aligning to TRBD2. Losses at the gene ends were 3 bases for V and 4 bases for J; bases not matched to a gene: 5. The germline V gene encodes CDR1 LNHNV and CDR2 YYDKDF (reference sequence). The CDR3 is made up of 15 amino acids. As DNA, the CDR3 is TGTGCCACCAGCAGGGTGACTAGCGGGGTTTACGAGCAGTACTTC. As protein: CATSRVTSGVYEQYF.

The chain combines TRBV29-1 with TRBJ1-1; D not resolved. The germline V and J ends were trimmed by 6 bases and 11 bases, with 13 bases remaining between them. CDR3 length: 10 residues. CDR1 SQVTM and CDR2 ANQGSEA come from the germline V gene. The CDR3 DNA reads as TGCAGCGTGTCGGAACTCGAGGCTTTCTTT. Translating gives CSVSELEAFF.

This chain links TRBV7-9 with TRBJ2-2, with D possibly being TRBD2 (5 bases). The V end lost 0 bases, the J end lost 4 bases, and 9 bases lay between the germline ends. Germline values: CDR1 SEHNR, CDR2 FQNEAQ (reference sequence). CDR3 length: 15 amino acids. Written as DNA, the CDR3 is TGTGCCAGCAGCTTAGCGGGGAGCCTCACCGGGGAGCTGTTTTTT. Translated, it gives CASSLAGSLTGELFF.

J is TRBJ2-7 and V is TRBV9; 9 bases are a match to TRBD1. The germline gives CDR1 SGDLS, CDR2 YYNGEE. The CDR3 has 15 amino acids. Trimming cost V 6 bases and J 0 bases; bases outside gene matches: 7. The DNA for the CDR3 is TGTGCCAGCAACAAGGGGACAGGGTCCTCCTACGAGCAGTACTTC. It is translated as CASNKGTGSSYEQYF.

The V call is TRBV18, the J call TRBJ2-7; 12 bases map to TRBD1. The V and J ends lost 3 bases and 6 bases, in that order; junction bases with no gene match: 6. The germline gives CDR1 KGHSH, CDR2 LQKENI. The CDR3 covers 15 residues. DNA for the CDR3: TGTGCCAGCTCACCGGGACAGGGGGCTATAGGCGAGCAGTACTTC. This sequence encodes CASSPGQGAIGEQYF.

The V and J genes are TRBV11-2 and TRBJ2-7; D remains ambiguous. This CDR3 spans 11 amino acids. Looked up from germline, CDR1 is SGHAT and CDR2 is FQNNGV. Between the trimmed V and J ends, which lost 2 bases and 4 bases, there was a span of 3 bases. CDR3 sequence: CASSLLYEQYF. CDR3 sequence (DNA): TGTGCCAGCAGCTTATTGTACGAGCAGTACTTC.

The CDR3 here is CSVVSLAKNIQYF. In nucleotides, the CDR3 is TGCAGCGTTGTGTCTCTAGCCAAAAACATTCAGTACTTC. The chain has TRBV29-1 and TRBJ2-4; D is ambiguous. The CDR3 has 13 residues. With 4 bases removed from V and 0 bases from J, the gap between germline ends came to 7 bases. Germline V CDR1 and CDR2: SQVTM, ANQGSEA.

The V gene is TRBV24-1, the J gene TRBJ1-4; a weak D match, TRBD1 (5 bases). V dropped 8 bases and J dropped 0 bases, with 12 bases sitting between them. Germline values: CDR1 KGHDR, CDR2 SFDVKD. CDR3 size: 15 residues. In nucleotides, the CDR3 is TGTGCCACCAAGGACAAACCCCCAACTAATGAAAAACTGTTTTTT. Its translation is CATKDKPPTNEKLFF.

This sequence joins TRBV29-1 and TRBJ2-5, with TRBD1 as a possible D gene (6 bases). The V gene lost 3 bases and the J gene lost 2 bases, with 10 bases spanning the gap. CDR1 is SQVTM, CDR2 ANQGSEA, per germline. This CDR3 comprises 13 residues. The CDR3 reads CSVDPGVQETQYF. In DNA, the CDR3 is TGCAGCGTTGATCCAGGGGTACAAGAGACCCAGTACTTC.

The rearrangement joins TRBV4-3 to TRBJ1-1; TRBD1 matches at 11 bases. Germline V gene sequence: CDR1 LGHNA, CDR2 YSLEER. This CDR3 is 15 amino acids long. Trimming removed 0 bases from V and 11 bases from J; junction bases left unmatched: 8. CDR3 bases: TGCGCCAGCAGCCAAGATCACCGGGACAGGGGGTTGGCTTTCTTT. It translates to CASSQDHRDRGLAFF.